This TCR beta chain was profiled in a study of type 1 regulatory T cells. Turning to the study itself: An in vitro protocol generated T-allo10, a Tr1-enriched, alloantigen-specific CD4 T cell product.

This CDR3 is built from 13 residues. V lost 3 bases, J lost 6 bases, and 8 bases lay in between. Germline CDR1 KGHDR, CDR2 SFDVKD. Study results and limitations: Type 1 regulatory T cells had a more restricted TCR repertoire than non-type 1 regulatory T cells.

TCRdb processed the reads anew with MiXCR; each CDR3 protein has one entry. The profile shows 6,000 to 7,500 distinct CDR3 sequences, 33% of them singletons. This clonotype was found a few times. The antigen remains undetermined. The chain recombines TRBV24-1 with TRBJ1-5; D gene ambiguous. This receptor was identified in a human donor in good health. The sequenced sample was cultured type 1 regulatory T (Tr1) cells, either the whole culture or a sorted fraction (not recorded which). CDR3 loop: CATSDNQGQPQHF. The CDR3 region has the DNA TGTGCCACCAGTGATAACCAAGGTCAGCCCCAGCATTTT.